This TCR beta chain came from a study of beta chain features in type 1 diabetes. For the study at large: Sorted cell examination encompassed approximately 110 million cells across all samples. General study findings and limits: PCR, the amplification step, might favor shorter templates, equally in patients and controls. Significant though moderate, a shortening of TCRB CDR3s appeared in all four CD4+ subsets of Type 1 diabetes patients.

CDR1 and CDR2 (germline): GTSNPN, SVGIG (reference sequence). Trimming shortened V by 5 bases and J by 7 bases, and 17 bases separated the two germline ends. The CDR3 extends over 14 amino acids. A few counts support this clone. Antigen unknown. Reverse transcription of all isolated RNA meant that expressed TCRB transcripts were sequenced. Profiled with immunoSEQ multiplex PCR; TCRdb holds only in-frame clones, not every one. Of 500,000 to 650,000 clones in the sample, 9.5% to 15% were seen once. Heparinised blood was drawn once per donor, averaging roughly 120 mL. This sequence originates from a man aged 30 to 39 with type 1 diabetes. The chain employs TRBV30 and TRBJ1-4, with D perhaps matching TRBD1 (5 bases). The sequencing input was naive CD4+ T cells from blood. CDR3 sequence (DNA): TGTGCCTGGTGTAGGACAAACCGAGGTGAAAAACTGTTTTTT. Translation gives CAWCRTNRGEKLFF.